Detailed here is one T cell receptor (beta chain). Its antigen is unknown. One base away there is no much larger clone; base qualities are not given. For repertoire sequencing, the TCR beta CDR3 regions were amplified from RNA transcripts. A first-round RT-PCR used HTBI primers with the Qiagen OneStep RT-PCR kit, followed by a second-round multiplex PCR, size selection and purification. Libraries were sequenced paired-end with 100 bp reads on an Illumina HiSeq2000. Regarding the original processing steps: SOAPnuke was used to process the reads, removing any read that contained adapters or uncalled bases, had a mean Phred below 15, or lacked an exact match to the constant primer or identifier. COPE v1.2.5 was used to merge high-quality paired reads. Each unique nucleotide sequence was treated as a clonotype, and MiTCR v1.1 was used to align the clonotypes to the IMGT TRB V, D and J references. The analysis was limited to V-J combinations with a frequency above 0.0001, which together covered more than 98% of repertoires. For each V-J combination, a TCR clonal expansion and chaos score was defined as the ratio of F50 clonal expansion to chaos observed in the TCRdist matrix. Welch's t-statistics and random forest were used to reduce the features to some 13 V-J combinations, which were then used as input to a naive Bayes classifier. Thyroid-blood repertoire similarity was quantified with the Morisita-Horn index. Through fastp at Q25 and MiXCR, TCRdb rebuilt clones from the public reads, retaining in-frame beta chains. CDR3 protein sequences are deduplicated, and each keeps its most common genes and DNA. Here the V and J calls rest on TCRdb's processing, not on the authors' analysis. Here the sample has some 160,000 distinct CDR3 sequences; roughly two fifths occur a single time. The ten top clones hold roughly 9% of the sample.

The data are from a study of Graves' ophthalmopathy and Graves' hyperthyroidism listed by TCRdb under 2018. Study-level background: Peripheral blood was collected before any treatment was given, at the time of initial diagnosis. TCR beta repertoire signatures were used to distinguish Graves' ophthalmopathy from Graves' hyperthyroidism and to predict progression to ophthalmopathy. In total, over 130 blood samples were TCR-sequenced: roughly 45 ophthalmopathy, approximately 80 hyperthyroidism and approximately 17 hyperthyroidism-to-ophthalmopathy patients. To explore V-J signatures that distinguish ophthalmopathy from hyperthyroidism, a discovery set of 100 patients was enrolled, made up of 40 to 45 with ophthalmopathy and roughly 55 with stable hyperthyroidism. The independent validation cohort included approximately 19 hyperthyroidism patients plus 17 patients who later progressed from hyperthyroidism to ophthalmopathy. T-cell repertoires of thyroid tissue and blood were compared in 5 or 6 hyperthyroidism patients. Following sampling, methimazole starting at 30 mg daily was administered to hyperthyroidism patients, and high-dose intravenous methylprednisolone was administered to ophthalmopathy patients. The approximately 90 discovery patients were randomly split 7:3 into training and test sets.

The ophthalmopathy patients had moderately to severely active disease, with a Clinical Activity Score of 3 or higher, a NOSPECS grade of 4 or higher, and a disease duration of less than 3 months. Patients with other autoimmune diseases, uncontrolled infections, pregnancy or lactation were excluded from the study. Clinical symptoms, serum thyroxine, TRAb, thyroid ultrasound and orbital computed tomography were used for diagnosis. Using Ficoll-Paque density gradient centrifugation, PBMCs were isolated from 9 to 10 ml of fresh peripheral blood. Trizol reagent was used to extract the total RNA, and its quality was then checked on an Agilent 2100 Bioanalyzer. Results and caveats for the whole study, not just this receptor: In validation, the model predicted ophthalmopathy progression with 55% to 71% sensitivity and 72.22% specificity; fewer than 15 predicted patients were CT-confirmed with GO in a median of about 6.2 months. Most expanded thyroid clonotypes with a frequency above 0.001 also appeared in blood, which suggests that blood repertoires may reflect the immune response in the thyroid. Ophthalmopathy was separated from stable hyperthyroidism by the 13-signature model with about 90% sensitivity and around 81% specificity in cross-validation and with 80%/75% in the test set. Sample size was not predetermined statistically, and investigators were not blinded to group allocation.

The source is a man in his thirties or forties with Graves' ophthalmopathy. Donor details come from another sample of the same person, matched by shared clones. The sequencing sample was made of peripheral blood.

The nucleotides are TGTGCCAGCATGTCGGAAAGGGGGCAAATAACTGAAGCTTTCTTT. Its product reads: CASMSERGQITEAFF. The V gene is TRBV2 and the J gene is TRBJ1-1, with TRBD1 identical over 7 junction bases. Germline trimming: 7 bases from V, 5 bases from J; junction bases outside gene matches: 13. There are 15 amino acids in the CDR3, from cysteine to phenylalanine inclusive. Of the read, only the CDR3 DNA is kept; its 45 bases are in frame from base 1. Reading the germline V gene gives CDR1 SNHLY and CDR2 FYNNEI.